This T cell receptor (beta chain) came from a study of blood T cell repertoires in COVID-19. For the study at large: Acute and convalescent COVID-19 samples came from the United States, Italy and Spain. T cells, B-cell-depleted T cells, or PBMCs supplied cDNA or gDNA.

Per the original methods: How many nucleated cells were present was estimated from reference gene primer amplification. This table comes from immunoSEQ multiplex PCR, and its TCRdb copy is limited to in-frame clones, with some not included. The V and J calls and clone size come from that table; D and trimming were worked out from the DNA. The profile shows over 85,000 clones, about four fifths of them singletons. The germline gives CDR1 SGHNT, CDR2 YENEEA. This CDR3 contains 13 residues. The ends were cut back, 0 bases at V and 8 bases at J, with 10 bases in the middle. Sequencing was done on a sample of peripheral blood. The rearrangement joins TRBV11-3 to TRBJ1-1; no clear D. The TCR originated in a woman in her sixties with acute or convalescent COVID-19. CDR3 sequence (DNA): TGTGCCAGCAGCTTAGATTTCGAGGGCGAAGCTTTCTTT. Translated, it gives CASSLDFEGEAFF. The full variable domain, rest sourced from reference TRBV11-3 and TRBJ1-1, is EAGVVQSPRYKIIEKKQPVAFWCNPISGHNTLYWYLQNLGQGPELLIRYENEEAVDDSQLPKDRFSAERLKGVDSTLKIQPAELGDSAVYLCASSLDFEGEAFFGQGTRLTVV.